This paragraph covers one T cell receptor (beta chain) sequence. Its antigen remains unknown. The read ends 3 residues shy of where the CDR3 ends; the end is completed using the germline J gene. Germline CDR1 and CDR2: SNHLY and FYNNEI. V lost 8 bases and J lost 3, with 7 bases in between. The CDR3 is made up of 12 amino acids. The data are from a study of T cells in women clearing cervical HPV infection. In the study overall: Control women cleared a single incident HPV16 infection within 12 months. Cases' blood sampling followed lesion detection by median roughly 160 days (90 to 200).

Here immunoSEQ multiplex PCR was the method, and the copy in TCRdb shows in-frame clones only, minus some. Here the sample table reports over 45,000 clones. Notes on the study in general: Cases and controls were distinguished at AUC 0.83 by richness and V genes. TRBV6-7 abundance was lower in cases than controls (0.11% versus 0.16%).

The TCR sequence derives from a woman between 18 and 69 years old with a cervical HPV16 infection that either progressed to CIN3+ or cleared (not recorded which). The material sequenced was blood buffy coat. V is TRBV2 and J is TRBJ2-2; a possible D gene is TRBD1 (6 bases). CDR3: CASRQDTGELFF. CDR3 DNA (partial): TGTGCCAGCCGACAGGACACCGGGGAG.